This T cell receptor beta chain was observed in a study of regulatory T cells in long-lasting Graves disease. Time point defined: newly diagnosed GD, antithyroid drugs for less than 3 months. Isolated PBMC RNA provided the starting material for the TCR library. The authors diagnosed Graves' disease using American Thyroid Association guidelines. In this sample, this clonotype turned up a few times. Assembly of TCR beta libraries relied on iRepertoire HTBI primers together with Arm-PCR of CDR3 regions. TCRdb reprocessed the multiplex PCR reads with MiXCR, giving one entry per CDR3 protein. The sample has 350,000 to 550,000 distinct CDR3 sequences, about 17% seen once. This CDR3 is 14 amino acids long. CDR1 MGHRA and CDR2 YSYEKL come from the germline V gene. The ends lost 2 bases at V and 8 bases at J; junction bases unmatched: 4. These data were also reused for a study on T cells in Graves' hyperthyroidism and ophthalmopathy.

The sample was peripheral blood mononuclear cells (PBMCs), taken at new diagnosis, from a patient treated with antithyroid drugs. This TCR was recovered from a woman aged 18-29 years with Graves disease. The genes are TRBV4-1 and TRBJ1-5, with 9 bases aligning to TRBD1. The CDR3 protein is CASSQIDRGKPQHF. The CDR3 nucleotides read TGCGCCAGCAGCCAAATAGACAGGGGGAAGCCCCAGCATTTT.